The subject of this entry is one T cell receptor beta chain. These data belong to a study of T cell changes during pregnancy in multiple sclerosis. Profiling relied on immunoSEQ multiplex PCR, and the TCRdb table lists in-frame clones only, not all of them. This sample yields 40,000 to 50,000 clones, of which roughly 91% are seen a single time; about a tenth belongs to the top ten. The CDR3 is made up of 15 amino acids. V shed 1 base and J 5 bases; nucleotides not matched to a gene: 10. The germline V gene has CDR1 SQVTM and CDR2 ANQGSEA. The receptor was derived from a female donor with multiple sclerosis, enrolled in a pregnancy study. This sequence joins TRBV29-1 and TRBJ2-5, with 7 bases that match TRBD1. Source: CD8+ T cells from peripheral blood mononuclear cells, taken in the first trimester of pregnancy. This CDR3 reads CSVEGRKTGRETQYF. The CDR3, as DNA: TGCAGCGTTGAAGGCCGAAAGACAGGGCGGGAGACCCAGTACTTC.